Following are 5 T cell receptor beta chains from one sample sequenced in a study of response to subunit inactivated influenza vaccine. TCRdb re-called the RT-PCR reads with MiXCR, one entry per CDR3 protein. The sample records around 150,000 distinct CDR3 sequences, 11% being singletons. Sequencing used non-naive T cells sorted from PBMCs, obtained roughly 45 days after vaccination. The origin of the receptors is a man in his fifties or sixties who received an inactivated influenza vaccine.

The chain links TRBV4-1 to TRBJ2-3, with 9 nucleotides matching TRBD2. The CDR3 sequence is 17 residues long. V shed 1 base and J 2 bases; nucleotides not matched to a gene: 7. CDR1 is MGHRA, CDR2 YSYEKL, per germline. DNA for the CDR3: TGCGCCAGCAGCCAAGGAACGACTAGCGGAAACACAGATACGCAGTATTTT. It translates to CASSQGTTSGNTDTQYF.

This clonotype has just a few counts. This chain links TRBV6-2 or TRBV6-3 with TRBJ1-4, with D tentatively TRBD1 (5 bases). The CDR3 length is 15 residues. Trimming pared 4 bases from V and 4 bases from J, leaving 13 bases between. Germline V gene sequence: CDR1 MNHEY, CDR2 SVGEGT. In DNA, the CDR3 is TGTGCCAGCAGTTTGGGGCCTTCATTTAATGAAAAACTGTTTTTT. It yields the protein CASSLGPSFNEKLFF.

The chain combines TRBV9 with TRBJ2-1; 7 positions match TRBD2. The CDR3 spans 14 residues. Germline values: CDR1 SGDLS, CDR2 YYNGEE. The trim removed 4 bases at V and 2 bases at J, leaving 3 bases unmatched. This chain's CDR3 is CASSPAGTYNEQFF. For the CDR3, the DNA is TGTGCCAGCAGCCCAGCGGGAACCTACAATGAGCAGTTCTTC.

At least ten counts were recorded for this clonotype. The gene calls are TRBV12-3 or TRBV12-4 and TRBJ2-7; D possibly corresponds to TRBD1 (6 bases). The CDR3 consists of 12 residues. V was clipped by 5 bases and J by 3 bases, with 8 bases between them. The CDR3 region has the DNA TGTGCCAGCAGTGAACAGGGCTACGAGCAGTACTTC. This encodes CASSEQGYEQYF.

This rearrangement joins TRBV14 to TRBJ2-5; TRBD1 matches 8 bases. V trimming: 1 base; J trimming: 5 bases; junction bases outside the gene matches: 6. Germline V gene lookup returns CDR1 SGHDN and CDR2 FVKESK. CDR3 length: 15 amino acids. CDR3 coding DNA: TGTGCCAGCAGCCAAGTCACAACAGGGGGTGAGACCCAGTACTTC. Protein sequence: CASSQVTTGGETQYF. Supplemented by reference TRBV14 and TRBJ2-5, the full variable domain reads EAGVTQFPSHSVIEKGQTVTLRCDPISGHDNLYWYRRVMGKEIKFLLHFVKESKQDESGMPNNRFLAERTGGTYSTLKVQPAELEDSGVYFCASSQVTTGGETQYFGPGTRLLVL.